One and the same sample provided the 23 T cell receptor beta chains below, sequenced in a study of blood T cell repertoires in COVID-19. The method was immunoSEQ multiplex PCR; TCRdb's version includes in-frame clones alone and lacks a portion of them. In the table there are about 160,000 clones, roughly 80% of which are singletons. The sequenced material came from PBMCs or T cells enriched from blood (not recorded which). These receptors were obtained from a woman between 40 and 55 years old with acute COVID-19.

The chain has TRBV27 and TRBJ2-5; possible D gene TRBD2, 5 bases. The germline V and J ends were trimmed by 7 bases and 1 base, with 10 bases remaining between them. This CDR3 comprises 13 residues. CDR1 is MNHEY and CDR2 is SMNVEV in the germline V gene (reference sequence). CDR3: CASKRVSQETQYF. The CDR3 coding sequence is TGTGCCAGCAAGAGGGTGAGCCAAGAGACCCAGTACTTC.

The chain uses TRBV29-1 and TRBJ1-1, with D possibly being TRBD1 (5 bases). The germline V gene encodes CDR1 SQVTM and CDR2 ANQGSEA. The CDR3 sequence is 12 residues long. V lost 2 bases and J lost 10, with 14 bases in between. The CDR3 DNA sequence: TGCAGCGTTGAATTCCGACAGAAGGTAGCTTTCTTT. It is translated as CSVEFRQKVAFF.

The CDR3 sequence: CASSVVDGRGNEQFF. For the CDR3, the DNA is TGTGCCAGCAGCGTAGTAGACGGGAGGGGTAATGAGCAGTTCTTC. The rearrangement uses TRBV9 and TRBJ2-1; 8 nucleotides match TRBD2. Germline CDR1 SGDLS, CDR2 YYNGEE. The V gene end was trimmed by 0 bases and the J gene end by 7 bases; junction bases not matched to a gene: 6. The CDR3 is 15 residues long.

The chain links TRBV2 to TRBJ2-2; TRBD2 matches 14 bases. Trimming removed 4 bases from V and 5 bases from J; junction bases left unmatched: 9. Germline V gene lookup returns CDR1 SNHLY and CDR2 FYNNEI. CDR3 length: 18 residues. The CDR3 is CASSVWGLAGAGTGELFF. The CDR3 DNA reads TGTGCCAGCAGTGTGTGGGGACTAGCGGGAGCGGGAACCGGGGAGCTGTTTTTT.

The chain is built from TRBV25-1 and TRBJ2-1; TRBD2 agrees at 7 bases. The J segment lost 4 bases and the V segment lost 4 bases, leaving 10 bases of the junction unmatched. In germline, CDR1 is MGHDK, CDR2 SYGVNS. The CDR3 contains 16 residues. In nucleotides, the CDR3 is TGTGCCAGCAGTGCCCGAAGGACTAGATCATACAATGAGCAGTTCTTC. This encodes CASSARRTRSYNEQFF.

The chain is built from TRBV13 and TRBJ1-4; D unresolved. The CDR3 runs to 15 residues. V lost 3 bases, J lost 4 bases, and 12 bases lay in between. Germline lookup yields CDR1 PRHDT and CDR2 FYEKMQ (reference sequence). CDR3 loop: CASSLGGEGNEKLFF. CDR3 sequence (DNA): TGTGCCAGCAGCTTGGGCGGGGAAGGTAATGAAAAACTGTTTTTT.

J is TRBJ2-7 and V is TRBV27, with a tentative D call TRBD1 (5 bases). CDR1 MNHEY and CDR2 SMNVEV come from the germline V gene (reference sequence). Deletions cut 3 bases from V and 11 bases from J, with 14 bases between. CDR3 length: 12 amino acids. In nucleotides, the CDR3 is TGTGCCAGCAGTTTCTCAGGGAAGAAAGAGTACTTC. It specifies CASSFSGKKEYF.

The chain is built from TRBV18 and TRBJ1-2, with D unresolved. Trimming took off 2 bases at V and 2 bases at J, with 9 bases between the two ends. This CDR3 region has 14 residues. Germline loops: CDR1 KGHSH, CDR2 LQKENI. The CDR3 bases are TGTGCCAGCTCACCAGTACAGAGAAACTATGGCTACACCTTC. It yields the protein CASSPVQRNYGYTF.

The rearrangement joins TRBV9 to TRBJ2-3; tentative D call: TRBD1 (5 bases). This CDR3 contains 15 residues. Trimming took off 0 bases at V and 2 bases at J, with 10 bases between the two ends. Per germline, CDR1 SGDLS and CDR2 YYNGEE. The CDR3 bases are TGTGCCAGCAGCGTAGCTCCAGGGAACACAGATACGCAGTATTTT. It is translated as CASSVAPGNTDTQYF.

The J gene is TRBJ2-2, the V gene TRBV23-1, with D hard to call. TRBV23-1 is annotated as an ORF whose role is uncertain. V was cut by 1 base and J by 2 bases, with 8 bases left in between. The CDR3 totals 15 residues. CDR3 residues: CASSQFPVNTGELFF. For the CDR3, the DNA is TGCGCCAGCAGTCAATTTCCAGTCAACACCGGGGAGCTGTTTTTT.

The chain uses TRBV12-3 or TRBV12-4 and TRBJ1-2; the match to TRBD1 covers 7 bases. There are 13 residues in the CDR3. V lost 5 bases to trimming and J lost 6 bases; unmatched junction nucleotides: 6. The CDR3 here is CASSRTGANGYTF. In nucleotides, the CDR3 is TGTGCCAGCAGTCGGACAGGTGCTAATGGCTACACCTTC.

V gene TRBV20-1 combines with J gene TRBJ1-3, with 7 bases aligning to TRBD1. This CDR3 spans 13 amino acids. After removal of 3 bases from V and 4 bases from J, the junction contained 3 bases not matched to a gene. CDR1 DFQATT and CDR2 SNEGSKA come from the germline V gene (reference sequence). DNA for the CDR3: TGCAGTGCTAGTTTGACAGGGGGAAACACCATATATTTT. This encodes CSASLTGGNTIYF.

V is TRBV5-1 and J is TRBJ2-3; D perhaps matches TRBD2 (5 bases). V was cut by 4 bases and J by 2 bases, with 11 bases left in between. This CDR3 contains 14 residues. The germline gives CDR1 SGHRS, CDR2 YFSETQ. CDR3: CASSPGFDTDTQYF. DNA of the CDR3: TGCGCCAGCAGCCCGGGATTCGACACAGATACGCAGTATTTT.

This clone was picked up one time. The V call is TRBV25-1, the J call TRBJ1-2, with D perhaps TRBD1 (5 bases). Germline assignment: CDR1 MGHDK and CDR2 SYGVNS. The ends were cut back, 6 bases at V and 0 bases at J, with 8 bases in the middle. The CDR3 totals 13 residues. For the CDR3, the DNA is TGTGCCAGCAGCAGGGAAACTAACTATGGCTACACCTTC. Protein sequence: CASSRETNYGYTF.

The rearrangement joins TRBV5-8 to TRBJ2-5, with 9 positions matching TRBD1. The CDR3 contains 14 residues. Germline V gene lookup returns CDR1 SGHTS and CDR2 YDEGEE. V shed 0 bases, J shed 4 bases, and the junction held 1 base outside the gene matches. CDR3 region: CASSLAGQGETQYF. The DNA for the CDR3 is TGTGCCAGCAGCTTGGCGGGACAGGGAGAGACCCAGTACTTC.

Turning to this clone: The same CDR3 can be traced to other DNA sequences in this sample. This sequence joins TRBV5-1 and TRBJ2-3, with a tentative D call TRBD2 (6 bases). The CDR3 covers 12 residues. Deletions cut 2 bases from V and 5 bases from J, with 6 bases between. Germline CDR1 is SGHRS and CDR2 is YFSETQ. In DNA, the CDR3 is TGCGCCAGCAGCTTAGCGGGAGATACGCAGTATTTT. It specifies CASSLAGDTQYF.

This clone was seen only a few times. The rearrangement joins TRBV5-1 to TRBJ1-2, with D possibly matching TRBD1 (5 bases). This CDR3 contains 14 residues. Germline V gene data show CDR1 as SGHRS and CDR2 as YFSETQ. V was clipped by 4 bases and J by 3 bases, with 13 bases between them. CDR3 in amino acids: CASSMGPGDYGYTF. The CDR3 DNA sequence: TGCGCCAGCAGCATGGGACCGGGGGACTATGGCTACACCTTC.

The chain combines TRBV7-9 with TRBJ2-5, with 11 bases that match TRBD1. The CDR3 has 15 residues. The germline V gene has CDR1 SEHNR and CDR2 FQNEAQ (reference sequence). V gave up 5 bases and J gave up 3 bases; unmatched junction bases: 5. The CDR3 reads CASSPWTGGEETQYF. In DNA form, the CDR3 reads TGTGCCAGCAGCCCTTGGACAGGGGGCGAAGAGACCCAGTACTTC.

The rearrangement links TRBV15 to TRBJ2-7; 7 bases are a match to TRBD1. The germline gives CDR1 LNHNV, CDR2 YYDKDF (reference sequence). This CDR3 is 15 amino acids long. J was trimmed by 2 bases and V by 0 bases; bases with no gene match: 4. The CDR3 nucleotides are TGTGCCACCAGCAGAGATGGACAGGCGGCCTACGAGCAGTACTTC. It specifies CATSRDGQAAYEQYF.

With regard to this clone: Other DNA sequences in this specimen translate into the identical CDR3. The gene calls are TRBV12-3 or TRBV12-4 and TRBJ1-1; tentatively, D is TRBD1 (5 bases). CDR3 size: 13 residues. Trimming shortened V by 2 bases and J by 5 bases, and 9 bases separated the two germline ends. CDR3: CASSLQGGTEAFF. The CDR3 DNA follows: TGTGCCAGCAGTTTACAGGGCGGTACTGAAGCTTTCTTT.

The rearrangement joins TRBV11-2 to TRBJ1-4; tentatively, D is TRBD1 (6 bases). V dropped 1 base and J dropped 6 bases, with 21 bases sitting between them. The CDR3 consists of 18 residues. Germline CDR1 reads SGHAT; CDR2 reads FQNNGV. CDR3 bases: TGTGCCAGCAGCTTAGGGGGCAGGGGAGGGTCGAGGGATGAAAAACTGTTTTTT. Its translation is CASSLGGRGGSRDEKLFF.

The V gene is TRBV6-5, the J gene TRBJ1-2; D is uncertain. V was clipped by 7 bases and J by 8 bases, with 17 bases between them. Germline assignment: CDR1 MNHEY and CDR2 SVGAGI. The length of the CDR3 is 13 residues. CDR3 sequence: CASIKESLRGYTF. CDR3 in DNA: TGTGCCAGCATCAAGGAGAGCCTGCGGGGCTACACCTTC.

CDR3 bases: TGTGCCATCAGTGATACGGCAGCGGGGAAGGAAAAACTGTTTTTT. Residues: CAISDTAAGKEKLFF. J is TRBJ1-4 and V is TRBV10-3; D not resolved. The CDR3 length is 15 residues. Germline CDR1 is ENHRY and CDR2 is SYGVKD. Trimming shortened V by 3 bases and J by 8 bases, and 16 bases separated the two germline ends.